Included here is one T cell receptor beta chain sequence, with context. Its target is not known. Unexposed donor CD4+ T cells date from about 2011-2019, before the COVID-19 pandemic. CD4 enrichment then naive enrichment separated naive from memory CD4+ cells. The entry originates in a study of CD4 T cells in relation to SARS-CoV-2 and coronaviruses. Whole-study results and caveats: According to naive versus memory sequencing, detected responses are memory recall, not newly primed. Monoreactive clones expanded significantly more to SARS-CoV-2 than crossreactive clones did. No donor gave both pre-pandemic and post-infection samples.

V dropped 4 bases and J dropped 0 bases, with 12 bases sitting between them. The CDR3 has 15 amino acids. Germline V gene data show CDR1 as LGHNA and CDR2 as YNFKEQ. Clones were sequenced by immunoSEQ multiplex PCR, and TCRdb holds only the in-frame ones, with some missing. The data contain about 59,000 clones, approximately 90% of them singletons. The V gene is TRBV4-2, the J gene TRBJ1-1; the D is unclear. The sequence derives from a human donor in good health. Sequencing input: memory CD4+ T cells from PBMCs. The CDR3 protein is CASSRVWGMNTEAFF. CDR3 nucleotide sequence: TGTGCCAGCAGCCGGGTATGGGGAATGAACACTGAAGCTTTCTTT.